This T cell receptor beta chain was identified in a study of blood T cells in healthy people across ages. The CDR3 totals 14 residues. The V gene end was trimmed by 7 bases and the J gene end by 1 base; junction bases not matched to a gene: 5. The germline V gene has CDR1 DFQATT and CDR2 SNEGSKA (reference sequence). This clonotype was counted between two and nine times. What it binds is unknown. Study-level results: Because sorting was not performed, PBMCs prevented conclusive naive versus antigen-experienced comparison.

Next came a second PCR, run for about 7 to 11 cycles, which used a sample-barcoded 5' primer along with a J-beta primer mix. MiXCR, run by TCRdb on the 5' RACE reads, gives a single entry per CDR3 protein. The repertoire includes under 800,000 distinct CDR3 sequences, roughly 43% of them detected once, and roughly 20% sits in the top ten. Healthy Caucasian individuals from Russia aged about 6 to 95 were enrolled as donors. Per sample, no less than 5.5 micrograms of total RNA were extracted. The genes are TRBV20-1 and TRBJ2-1; 9 nucleotides line up with TRBD2. The receptor was derived from a woman aged 60-75 years in good health. The sample was blood. CDR3 residues: CSVRRGGSYNEQFF. DNA for the CDR3: TGCAGTGTTCGGCGGGGGGGATCCTACAATGAGCAGTTCTTC.